This T cell receptor (beta chain) was sequenced for a study of blood T cell repertoires in COVID-19. Looking at the study overall: Material from acute and convalescent COVID-19 was sourced from the United States, Italy and Spain. The analysed material was cDNA or gDNA that came from T cells, B-cell-depleted T cells, or PBMCs.

Between the trimmed V and J ends, which lost 3 bases and 1 base, there was a span of 12 bases. This CDR3 has 15 residues. Germline V gene lookup returns CDR1 MNHEY and CDR2 SVGEGT. Clones were sequenced by immunoSEQ multiplex PCR, and TCRdb holds only the in-frame ones, with some missing. The repertoire holds hundreds of thousands of clones, with about 73% as singletons. The chain recombines TRBV6-2 or TRBV6-3 with TRBJ1-1; D gene unclear. The sample was peripheral blood. This clonotype was obtained from an elderly woman with acute or convalescent COVID-19. In DNA, the CDR3 is TGTGCCAGCAGTTATAACGTACTAGGGAACACTGAAGCTTTCTTT. Translation gives CASSYNVLGNTEAFF.